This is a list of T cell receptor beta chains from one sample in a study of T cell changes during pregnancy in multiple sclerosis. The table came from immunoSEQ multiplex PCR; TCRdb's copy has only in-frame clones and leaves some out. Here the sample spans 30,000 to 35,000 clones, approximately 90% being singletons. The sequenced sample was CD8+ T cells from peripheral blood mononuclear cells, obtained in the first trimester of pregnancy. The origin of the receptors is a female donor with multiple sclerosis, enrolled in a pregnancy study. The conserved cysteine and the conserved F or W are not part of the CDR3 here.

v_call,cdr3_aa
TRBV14,ASSQLTDTQY
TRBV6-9,ATKPRDRGGETQY
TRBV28,ASSGPGQGAEQY
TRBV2,ASTPGSTGANVLT
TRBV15,ATSRDGGVAYEQY
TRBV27,ASMGQGNYGYT
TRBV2,AIDRDYTDTQY
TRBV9,ASSSEGGASGTLTDTQY
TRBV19,AVGWAYEQY
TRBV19,ASSLGGFGEQY
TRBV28,ASSSGLHFGELF
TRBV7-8,ASSLYTTYHPSETEAF
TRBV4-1,ASSQGGGYQPQH
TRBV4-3,ASSQDSFPSSGANVLT
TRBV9,ASSTATSGRDEQF
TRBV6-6,ASSYKTPGVSYEQY
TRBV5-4,ASSLGVSSAGDNEQF
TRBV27,ASSLGLAGYEQY
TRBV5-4,ASSLAFSGDGYT
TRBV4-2,ASSHPEGQGANEQY
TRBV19,ASSIGGGEQY
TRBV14,ASSQGLESYEQY
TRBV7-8,ASSPRTGPMNTEAF
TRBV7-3,ASSFGLAGTDTQY
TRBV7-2,ASSLTSGRHNEQF
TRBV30,AGGLAGGGFTVAGTDTQY
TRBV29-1,SVELAGVSSYEQY
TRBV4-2,ASSQDSRSADTQY
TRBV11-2,ASSPNRGTEAF
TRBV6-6,ASSYNYYEQY
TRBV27,ASSLYRRFNEQF
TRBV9,ASSATSSYTDTQY
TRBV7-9,ASSKDSEQETQY
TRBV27,ASSLYNEQF
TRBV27,ASSPEREGTDTQY
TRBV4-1,ASSRPQGLGGTEAF
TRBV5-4,ASSFGGAGELF
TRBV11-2,ASSLELAGAYEQY
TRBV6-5,ASSSPSNEQY
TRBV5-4,ASSGPQETQY
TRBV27,ASSLNRGNQPQH
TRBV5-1,ASSVTHGQSYEQY
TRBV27,ASSSISYRGEQF
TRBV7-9,ASGRTGGIDGELF
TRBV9,ASSLGGGRAAGELF
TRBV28,ASSLFLQETQY
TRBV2,ASSERGGLARDTQY
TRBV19,ASNSLGLAGEGSSYNEQF
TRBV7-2,ASIPGWGLGEQF
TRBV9,ASSVDGGGLQIQY
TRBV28,ASSLRGQSPNEQF